This paragraph covers one T cell receptor (beta chain) sequence. The data belong to a study of control samples from healthy donors and cancer patients. There are 13 residues in the CDR3. V lost 0 bases to trimming and J lost 8 bases, with 7 bases between them. Germline V gene data show CDR1 as MNHNY and CDR2 as SVGAGI (reference sequence). The assay was immunoSEQ multiplex PCR, and TCRdb's table has in-frame clones only and misses some. This table holds around 150,000 clones, less than 95% found once. The rearrangement links TRBV6-6 to TRBJ1-4, with a possible D match to TRBD1 (5 bases). Sequenced material: PBMCs. This clonotype was obtained from a man between 60 and 75 years old with colorectal cancer. The CDR3 loop reads CASSYSGDEKLFF. CDR3 sequence (DNA): TGTGCCAGCAGTTACTCTGGGGACGAAAAACTGTTTTTT.